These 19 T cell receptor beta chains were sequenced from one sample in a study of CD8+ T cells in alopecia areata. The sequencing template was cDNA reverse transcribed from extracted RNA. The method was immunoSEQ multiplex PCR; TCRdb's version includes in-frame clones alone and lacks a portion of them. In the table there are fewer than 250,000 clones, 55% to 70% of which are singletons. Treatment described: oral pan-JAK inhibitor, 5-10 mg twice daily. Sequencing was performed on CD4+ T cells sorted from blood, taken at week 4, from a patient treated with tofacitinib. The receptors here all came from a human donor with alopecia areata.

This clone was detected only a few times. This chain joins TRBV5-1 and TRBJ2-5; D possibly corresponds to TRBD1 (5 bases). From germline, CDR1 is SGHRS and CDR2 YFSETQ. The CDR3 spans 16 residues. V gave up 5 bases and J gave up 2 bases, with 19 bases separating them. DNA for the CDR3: TGCGCCAGCAGACAAATGTCAAACAGGAGACAAGAGACCCAGTACTTC. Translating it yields CASRQMSNRRQETQYF.

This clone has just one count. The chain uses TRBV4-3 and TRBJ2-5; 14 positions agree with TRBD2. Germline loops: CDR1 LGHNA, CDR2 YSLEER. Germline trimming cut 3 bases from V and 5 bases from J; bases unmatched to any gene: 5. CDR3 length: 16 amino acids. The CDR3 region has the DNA TGCGCCAGCAGCCAGGGACTAGCGGGAGCTCGGGAGACCCAGTACTTC. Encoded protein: CASSQGLAGARETQYF.

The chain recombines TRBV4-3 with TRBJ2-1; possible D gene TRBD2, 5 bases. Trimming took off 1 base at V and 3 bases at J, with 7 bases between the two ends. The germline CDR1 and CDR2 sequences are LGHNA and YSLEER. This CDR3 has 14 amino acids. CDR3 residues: CASSQVGSYNEQFF. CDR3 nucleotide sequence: TGCGCCAGCAGCCAAGTTGGGAGCTACAATGAGCAGTTCTTC.

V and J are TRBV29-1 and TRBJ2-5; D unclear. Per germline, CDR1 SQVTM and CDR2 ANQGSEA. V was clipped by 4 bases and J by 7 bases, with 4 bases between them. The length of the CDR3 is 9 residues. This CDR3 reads CSVGGTQYF. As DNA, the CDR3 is TGCAGCGTTGGGGGGACCCAGTACTTC. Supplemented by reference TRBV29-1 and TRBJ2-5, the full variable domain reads SAVISQKPSRDICQRGTSLTIQCQVDSQVTMMFWYRQQPGQSLTLIATANQGSEATYESGFVIDKFPISRPNLTFSTLTVSNMSPEDSSIYLCSVGGTQYFGPGTRLLVL.

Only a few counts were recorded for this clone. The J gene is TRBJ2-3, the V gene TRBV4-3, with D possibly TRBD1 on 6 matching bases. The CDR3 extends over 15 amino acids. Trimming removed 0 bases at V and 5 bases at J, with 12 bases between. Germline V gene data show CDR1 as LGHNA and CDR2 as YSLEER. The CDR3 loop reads CASSQDLGAGDTQYF. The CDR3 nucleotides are TGCGCCAGCAGCCAAGACCTGGGGGCTGGAGATACGCAGTATTTT.

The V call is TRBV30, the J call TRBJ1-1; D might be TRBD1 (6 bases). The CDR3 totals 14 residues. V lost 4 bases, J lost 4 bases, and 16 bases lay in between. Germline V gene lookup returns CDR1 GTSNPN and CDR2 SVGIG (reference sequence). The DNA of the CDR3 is TGTGCCTGGAACCGTCGGGGGCGGGGCACTGAAGCTTTCTTT. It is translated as CAWNRRGRGTEAFF.

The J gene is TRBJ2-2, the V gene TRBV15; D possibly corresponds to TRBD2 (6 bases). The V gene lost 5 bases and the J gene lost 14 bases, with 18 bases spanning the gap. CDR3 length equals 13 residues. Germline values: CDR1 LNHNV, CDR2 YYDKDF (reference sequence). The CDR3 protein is CATSEREAGDLFF. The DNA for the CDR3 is TGTGCCACCAGCGAGAGGGAGGCGGGCGACCTGTTTTTT. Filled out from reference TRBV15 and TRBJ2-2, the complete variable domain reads DAMVIQNPRYQVTQFGKPVTLSCSQTLNHNVMYWYQQKSSQAPKLLFHYYDKDFNNEADTPDNFQSRRPNTSFCFLDIRSPGLGDTAMYLCATSEREAGDLFFGEGSRLTVL.

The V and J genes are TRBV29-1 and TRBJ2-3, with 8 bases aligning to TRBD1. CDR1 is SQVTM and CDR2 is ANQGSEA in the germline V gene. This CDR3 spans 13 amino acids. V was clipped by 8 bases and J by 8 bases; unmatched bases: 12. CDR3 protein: CSIRDRLDGTQYF. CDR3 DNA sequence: TGCAGCATTCGGGACAGGCTGGATGGTACGCAGTATTTT.

The CDR3 sequence is CASNPGGASGGEQYF. CDR3 in DNA: TGTGCCAGCAACCCCGGTGGAGCTAGCGGGGGCGAGCAGTACTTC. The V and J genes are TRBV7-9 and TRBJ2-7, with 10 bases matching TRBD2. The junction had 12 bases not matched to a gene; V was cut back by 7 bases and J by 6 bases. The germline V gene encodes CDR1 SEHNR and CDR2 FQNEAQ (reference sequence). This CDR3 is built from 15 residues.

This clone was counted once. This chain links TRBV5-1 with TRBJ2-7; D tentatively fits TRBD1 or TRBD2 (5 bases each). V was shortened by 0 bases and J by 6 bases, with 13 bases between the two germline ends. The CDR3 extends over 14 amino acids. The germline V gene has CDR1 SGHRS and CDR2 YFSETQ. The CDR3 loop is CASSLAEGFLEQYF. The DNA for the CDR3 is TGCGCCAGCAGCTTGGCCGAGGGGTTTCTCGAGCAGTACTTC.

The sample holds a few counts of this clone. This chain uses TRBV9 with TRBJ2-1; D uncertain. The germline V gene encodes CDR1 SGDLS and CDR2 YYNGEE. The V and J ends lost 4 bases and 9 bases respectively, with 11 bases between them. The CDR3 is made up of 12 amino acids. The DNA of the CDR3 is TGTGCCAGCAGCCCTCCCGTTAGTGAGCAGTTCTTC. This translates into CASSPPVSEQFF.

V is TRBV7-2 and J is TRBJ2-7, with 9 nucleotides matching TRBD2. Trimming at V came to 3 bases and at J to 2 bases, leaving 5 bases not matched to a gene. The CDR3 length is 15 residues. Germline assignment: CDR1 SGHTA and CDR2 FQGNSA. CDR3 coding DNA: TGTGCCAGCAGCTTGTCTAGCGGGACAGCCTACGAGCAGTACTTC. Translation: CASSLSSGTAYEQYF.

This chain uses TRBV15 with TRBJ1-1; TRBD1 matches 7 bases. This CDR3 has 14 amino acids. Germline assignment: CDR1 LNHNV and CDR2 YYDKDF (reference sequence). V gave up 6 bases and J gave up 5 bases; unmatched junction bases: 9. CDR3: CATSDGETGTEAFF. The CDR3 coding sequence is TGTGCCACCAGTGATGGGGAGACAGGGACTGAAGCTTTCTTT.

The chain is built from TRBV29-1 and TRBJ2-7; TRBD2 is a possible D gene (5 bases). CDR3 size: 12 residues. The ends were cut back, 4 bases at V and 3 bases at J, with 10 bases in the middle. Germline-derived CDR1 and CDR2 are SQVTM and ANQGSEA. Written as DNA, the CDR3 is TGCAGCGTTGTCTCTGAGGGCTACGAGCAGTACTTC. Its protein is CSVVSEGYEQYF.

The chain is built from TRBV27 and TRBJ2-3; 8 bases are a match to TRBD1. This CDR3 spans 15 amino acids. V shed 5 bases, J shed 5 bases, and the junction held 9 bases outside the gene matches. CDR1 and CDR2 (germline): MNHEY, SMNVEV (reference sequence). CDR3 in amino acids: CASSTPGQDRDTQYF. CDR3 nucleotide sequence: TGTGCCAGCAGTACCCCGGGACAGGACCGAGATACGCAGTATTTT.

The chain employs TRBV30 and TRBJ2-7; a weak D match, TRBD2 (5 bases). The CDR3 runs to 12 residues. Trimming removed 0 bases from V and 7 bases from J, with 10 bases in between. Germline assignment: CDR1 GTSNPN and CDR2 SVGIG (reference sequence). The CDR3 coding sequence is TGTGCCTGGAGTGTACTAGGACCAGAGCAGTACTTC. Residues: CAWSVLGPEQYF. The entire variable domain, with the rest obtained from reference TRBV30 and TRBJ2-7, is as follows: SQTIHQWPATLVQPVGSPLSLECTVEGTSNPNLYWYRQAAGRGLQLLFYSVGIGQISSEVPQNLSASRPQDRQFILSSKKLLLSDSGFYLCAWSVLGPEQYFGPGTRLTVT.

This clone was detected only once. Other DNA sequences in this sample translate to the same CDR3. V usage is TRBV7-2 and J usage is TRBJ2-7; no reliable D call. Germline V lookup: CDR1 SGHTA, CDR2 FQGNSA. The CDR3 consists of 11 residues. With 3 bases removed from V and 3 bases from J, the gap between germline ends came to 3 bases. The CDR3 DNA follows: TGTGCCAGCAGCTTTAGCTACGAGCAGTACTTC. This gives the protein CASSFSYEQYF.

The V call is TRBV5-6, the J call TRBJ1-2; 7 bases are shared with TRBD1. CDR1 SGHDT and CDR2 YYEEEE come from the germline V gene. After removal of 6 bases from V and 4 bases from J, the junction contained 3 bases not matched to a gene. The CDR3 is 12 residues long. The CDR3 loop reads CASTQGVYGYTF. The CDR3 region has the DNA TGTGCCAGCACCCAGGGGGTCTATGGCTACACCTTC.

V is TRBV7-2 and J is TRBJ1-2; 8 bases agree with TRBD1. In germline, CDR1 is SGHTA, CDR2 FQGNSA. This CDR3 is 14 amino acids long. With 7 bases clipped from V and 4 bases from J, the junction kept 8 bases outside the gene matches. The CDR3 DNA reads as TGTGCCAGCAACGAAGGACAGGGAGGCTATGGCTACACCTTC. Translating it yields CASNEGQGGYGYTF.